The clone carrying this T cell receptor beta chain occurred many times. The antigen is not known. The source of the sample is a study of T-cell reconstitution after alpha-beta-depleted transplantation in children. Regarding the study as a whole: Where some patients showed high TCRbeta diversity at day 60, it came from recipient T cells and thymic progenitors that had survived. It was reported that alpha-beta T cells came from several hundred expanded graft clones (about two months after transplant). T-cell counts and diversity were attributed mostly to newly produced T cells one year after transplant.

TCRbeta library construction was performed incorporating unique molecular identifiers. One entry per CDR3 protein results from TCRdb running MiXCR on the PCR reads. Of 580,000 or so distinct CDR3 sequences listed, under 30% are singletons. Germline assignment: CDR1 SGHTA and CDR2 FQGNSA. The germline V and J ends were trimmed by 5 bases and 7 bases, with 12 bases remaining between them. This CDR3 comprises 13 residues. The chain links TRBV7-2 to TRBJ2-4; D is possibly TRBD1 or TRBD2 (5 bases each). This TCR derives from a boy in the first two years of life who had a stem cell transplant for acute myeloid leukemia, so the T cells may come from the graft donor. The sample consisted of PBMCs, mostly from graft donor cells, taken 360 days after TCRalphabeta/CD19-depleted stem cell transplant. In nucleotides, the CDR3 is TGTGCCAGCAGCCAGGGACCGTTGAACATTCAGTACTTC. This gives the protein CASSQGPLNIQYF.